The 21 T cell receptor beta chains presented below share a single source sample, sequenced in a study of shared T cell receptors in the human thymus. Here immunoSEQ multiplex PCR was the method, and the copy in TCRdb shows in-frame clones only, minus some. Of approximately 490,000 clones in the sample, around 78% were seen once. The sample was also reused in another study, on human thymus T cells.

What was sequenced was thymocytes. All receptors derive from a boy under three years old with a congenital heart defect.

This chain uses TRBV5-6 with TRBJ1-2; possibly TRBD1 for D (6 bases). The V gene's germline CDR1 is SGHDT and CDR2 YYEEEE. The CDR3 is made up of 15 amino acids. V shed 1 base and J shed 5 bases, with 15 bases lying between them. CDR3: CASSLRGMGAYGYTF. In DNA form, the CDR3 reads TGTGCCAGCAGCTTGAGGGGGATGGGGGCTTATGGCTACACCTTC.

This chain connects TRBV2 to TRBJ2-5; 11 bases line up with TRBD2. Looked up from germline, CDR1 is SNHLY and CDR2 is FYNNEI. The CDR3 sequence is 15 residues long. Germline trimming cut 4 bases from V and 2 bases from J; bases unmatched to any gene: 3. The CDR3 DNA reads as TGTGCCAGCAGTGTGTCTAGCGGGGGGCAAGAGACCCAGTACTTC. Residues: CASSVSSGGQETQYF. Full variable domain (rest looked up from reference TRBV2 and TRBJ2-5): EPEVTQTPSHQVTQMGQEVILRCVPISNHLYFYWYRQILGQKVEFLVSFYNNEISEKSEIFDDQFSVERPDGSNFTLKIRSTKLEDSAMYFCASSVSSGGQETQYFGPGTRLLVL.

J is TRBJ2-3 and V is TRBV7-9; 9 bases align to TRBD2. Looked up from germline, CDR1 is SEHNR and CDR2 is FQNEAQ (reference sequence). This CDR3 spans 18 amino acids. V trimming: 1 base; J trimming: 2 bases; junction bases outside the gene matches: 10. CDR3 in amino acids: CASSLGGGGGHTTDTQYF. CDR3 coding DNA: TGTGCCAGCAGCTTAGGGGGCGGGGGGGGACACACCACAGATACGCAGTATTTT.

The V call is TRBV7-2, the J call TRBJ2-7; 9 bases agree with TRBD1. The V gene's germline CDR1 is SGHTA and CDR2 FQGNSA. Unmatched junction bases numbered 3, after V lost 3 bases and J lost 3 bases. This CDR3 is 14 amino acids long. The CDR3 sequence: CASSFDRGDYEQYF. The CDR3 DNA reads as TGTGCCAGCAGCTTCGACAGGGGGGACTACGAGCAGTACTTC. Full variable domain (remainder filled in from reference TRBV7-2 and TRBJ2-7): GAGVSQSPSNKVTEKGKDVELRCDPISGHTALYWYRQSLGQGLEFLIYFQGNSAPDKSGLPSDRFSAERTGGSVSTLTIQRTQQEDSAVYLCASSFDRGDYEQYFGPGTRLTVT.

V gene TRBV4-2 combines with J gene TRBJ2-1, with TRBD2 matching 8 bases. Per the germline V gene, CDR1 is LGHNA and CDR2 is YNFKEQ. The CDR3 has 14 amino acids. V trimming: 4 bases; J trimming: 8 bases; junction bases outside the gene matches: 7. The CDR3: CASSRQRESDEQFF. The DNA of the CDR3 is TGTGCCAGCAGCCGTCAGCGGGAGTCGGATGAGCAGTTCTTC.

This clone was picked up a small number of times. The chain is built from TRBV4-3 and TRBJ2-6; weak D call: TRBD2 (6 bases). V gave up 0 bases and J gave up 0 bases, with 18 bases separating them. The germline V gene encodes CDR1 LGHNA and CDR2 YSLEER. This CDR3 contains 20 residues. The CDR3 loop reads CASSQEKPGVLSSGANVLTF. In DNA, the CDR3 is TGCGCCAGCAGCCAAGAAAAGCCGGGAGTTTTAAGCTCTGGGGCCAACGTCCTGACTTTC.

The chain employs TRBV7-3 and TRBJ2-5; 11 positions match TRBD1. The germline V gene encodes CDR1 SGHTA and CDR2 FQGTGA. This CDR3 has 18 residues. Losses at the gene ends were 1 base for V and 3 bases for J; bases not matched to a gene: 10. The CDR3 loop reads CASSLIPGDRGGKETQYF. The CDR3 nucleotides read TGTGCCAGCAGCTTAATACCCGGGGACAGGGGGGGAAAAGAGACCCAGTACTTC.

The chain couples TRBV11-2 to TRBJ2-5; 9 bases agree with TRBD1. V shed 6 bases, J shed 3 bases, and the junction held 5 bases outside the gene matches. Germline CDR1 and CDR2: SGHAT and FQNNGV. The CDR3 has 14 amino acids. CDR3 residues: CASSYRTGEETQYF. The CDR3 DNA follows: TGTGCCAGCAGTTACCGGACAGGGGAAGAGACCCAGTACTTC.

The chain carries TRBV7-8 and TRBJ2-7, with D maybe TRBD1 (6 bases). Between the trimmed V and J ends, which lost 5 bases and 0 bases, there was a span of 17 bases. CDR1 SGHVS and CDR2 FQNEAQ come from the germline V gene. CDR3 length equals 16 residues. In DNA, the CDR3 is TGTGCCAGCAGCCCCAGGGGCAGGGCCAGCTCCTACGAGCAGTACTTC. This sequence encodes CASSPRGRASSYEQYF.

The chain links TRBV25-1 to TRBJ1-1; 8 bases are a match to TRBD1. The J segment lost 0 bases and the V segment lost 1 base, leaving 4 bases of the junction unmatched. Germline V gene sequence: CDR1 MGHDK, CDR2 SYGVNS. This CDR3 spans 16 amino acids. CDR3 region: CASSESRQGLNTEAFF. For the CDR3, the DNA is TGTGCCAGCAGTGAATCAAGACAGGGGCTGAACACTGAAGCTTTCTTT.

This clone came up once. The rearrangement uses TRBV7-2 and TRBJ2-1; TRBD2 matches at 14 bases. The V gene's germline CDR1 is SGHTA and CDR2 FQGNSA. The V gene end was trimmed by 3 bases and the J gene end by 9 bases; junction bases not matched to a gene: 10. The CDR3 runs 17 residues. The CDR3 loop is CASSFYPWTSGRIEQFF. The DNA of the CDR3 is TGTGCCAGCAGCTTTTACCCCTGGACTAGCGGGAGGATTGAGCAGTTCTTC.

The genes are TRBV12-5 and TRBJ1-2; 8 bases align to TRBD1. The CDR3 has 17 residues. The V gene's germline CDR1 is LGHNT and CDR2 FRNRAP. The V and J ends lost 0 bases and 4 bases, in that order; junction bases with no gene match: 10. The CDR3: CASGLVRIPGGGYGYTF. The CDR3 nucleotides read TGTGCTAGTGGTTTGGTACGCATCCCAGGGGGCGGCTATGGCTACACCTTC.

This rearrangement joins TRBV6-1 to TRBJ2-7; 10 bases line up with TRBD1. From germline, CDR1 is MNHNS and CDR2 SASEGT. Trimming removed 10 bases from V and 0 bases from J; junction bases left unmatched: 9. The CDR3 contains 15 residues. The CDR3 nucleotides are TGTGCCACCCGACAGGGGGCTGGGAGCTCCTACGAGCAGTACTTC. Amino acid sequence: CATRQGAGSSYEQYF.

This chain uses TRBV7-2 with TRBJ1-1; 10 bases are shared with TRBD1. Unmatched junction bases numbered 5, after V lost 2 bases and J lost 5 bases. Germline CDR1 reads SGHTA; CDR2 reads FQGNSA. The CDR3 is made up of 15 amino acids. The CDR3 DNA reads TGTGCCAGCAGCTTACTGGACAGGGGGGGTACTGAAGCTTTCTTT. Translating gives CASSLLDRGGTEAFF.

The chain combines TRBV28 with TRBJ2-7, with TRBD1 matching over 9 bases. The trim removed 10 bases at V and 0 bases at J, leaving 7 bases unmatched. This CDR3 spans 14 amino acids. Germline assignment: CDR1 MDHEN and CDR2 SYDVKM. The CDR3 loop is CATHRDRASYEQYF. The DNA of the CDR3 is TGTGCCACCCACCGGGACAGGGCCTCCTACGAGCAGTACTTC.

The J gene is TRBJ2-7, the V gene TRBV5-6; maybe TRBD1 (6 bases). Germline loops: CDR1 SGHDT, CDR2 YYEEEE. Deletions cut 5 bases from V and 1 base from J, with 25 bases between. This CDR3 is 18 amino acids long. This CDR3 reads CASSSQPLPGTQSYEQYF. In nucleotides, the CDR3 is TGTGCCAGCAGTTCGCAACCCCTCCCCGGGACACAATCCTACGAGCAGTACTTC.

This clone occurred once. The chain uses TRBV7-2 and TRBJ2-7; possible D gene TRBD2, 5 bases. Germline V gene data show CDR1 as SGHTA and CDR2 as FQGNSA. This CDR3 has 15 residues. Trimming took 1 base from V and 1 from J, leaving 11 bases between them. The CDR3 is CASSLGAGISYEQYF. CDR3 DNA: TGTGCCAGCAGCTTAGGCGCCGGGATTTCCTACGAGCAGTACTTC.

The rearrangement joins TRBV28 to TRBJ1-2; D not certain. The V gene lost 6 bases and the J gene lost 0 bases, with 14 bases spanning the gap. Germline CDR1 is MDHEN and CDR2 is SYDVKM. The CDR3 spans 15 residues. CDR3 region: CASRGKEGANYGYTF. The CDR3 region has the DNA TGTGCCAGCAGGGGGAAGGAGGGAGCTAACTATGGCTACACCTTC.

The J gene is TRBJ2-7, the V gene TRBV4-1, with 7 bases lining up with TRBD2. The CDR3 sequence is 17 residues long. V was pared by 3 bases and J by 3 bases, with 14 bases of the junction left unmatched. Germline lookup yields CDR1 MGHRA and CDR2 YSYEKL. The CDR3 region has the DNA TGCGCCAGCAGCCAGTCCGGGACTACCTTTGGGGTCTACGAGCAGTACTTC. Protein: CASSQSGTTFGVYEQYF.

J is TRBJ1-4 and V is TRBV5-4, with a tentative D call TRBD1 (5 bases). Germline V gives CDR1 SGHNT, CDR2 YYREEE (reference sequence). Trimming took 4 bases from V and 7 from J, leaving 14 bases between them. The CDR3 is 14 residues long. The CDR3 DNA reads TGTGCCAGCAGCCTACGACCGGGGGGTGAAAAACTGTTTTTT. Residues: CASSLRPGGEKLFF.

The chain employs TRBV29-1 and TRBJ2-1, with 11 bases matching TRBD2. Germline V gene lookup returns CDR1 SQVTM and CDR2 ANQGSEA. The CDR3 totals 18 residues. The V gene end was trimmed by 4 bases and the J gene end by 2 bases; junction bases not matched to a gene: 13. The CDR3 nucleotides read TGCAGCGTTGGGGCAGGTAGCGGGAGGGAGGAGACCTACAATGAGCAGTTCTTC. This codes for CSVGAGSGREETYNEQFF.